The clone carrying this TCR beta chain was observed once. The entry originates in a study of T cell changes during pregnancy in multiple sclerosis. The table came from immunoSEQ multiplex PCR; TCRdb's copy has only in-frame clones and leaves some out. The data show about 54,000 clones, with 75% to 95% seen just once and over 1% held by the top ten. Germline CDR1 reads KGHSH; CDR2 reads LQKENI. Trimming took 5 bases from V and 1 from J, leaving 20 bases between them. CDR3 length equals 17 residues. V gene TRBV18 combines with J gene TRBJ1-1; weak D call: TRBD1 (6 bases). This sequence originates from a female donor in good health, enrolled as a control in a pregnancy study. The sequencing here drew on peripheral blood, taken after pregnancy. For the CDR3, the DNA is TGTGCCAGCTCAACGTACTTACAGGGATCAGGGAACACTGAAGCTTTCTTT. It is translated as CASSTYLQGSGNTEAFF. Variable domain in full (rest from reference TRBV18 and TRBJ1-1): NAGVMQNPRHLVRRRGQEARLRCSPMKGHSHVYWYRQLPEEGLKFMVYLQKENIIDESGMPKERFSAEFPKEGPSILRIQQVVRGDSAAYFCASSTYLQGSGNTEAFFGQGTRLTVV.